Listed below are T cell receptor beta chains from one sample, sequenced in a study of blood T cell repertoires in COVID-19. Repertoires were generated with immunoSEQ multiplex PCR, while TCRdb's copy carries only in-frame clones and drops some. This sample carries some 50,000 clones, approximately 87% of them seen once, and the ten largest clones take approximately 4.7%. Material: peripheral blood. Receptors originate from a human donor in a cohort sampled during active COVID-19. Both conserved end residues are part of each CDR3. The D gene is left open where the match is weak. The size field is filled for only some rows; it gives once, few, many or a size class.

D,J,V,size,CDR3,DNA
NA,TRBJ2-3,TRBV21-1,NA,CASSKRRTGDADTQYF,TGTGCCAGCAGCAAAAGGCGGACAGGGGATGCAGATACGCAGTATTTT
NA,TRBJ1-5,TRBV7-9,few,CASSIDSPNQPQHF,TGTGCCAGCAGCATCGACAGTCCCAATCAGCCCCAGCATTTT
TRBD2,TRBJ2-3,TRBV3-1/TRBV3-2,NA,CASSLAGVGDTQYF,TGTGCCAGTTCACTAGCGGGAGTGGGAGATACGCAGTATTTT
TRBD2,TRBJ2-5,TRBV29-1,NA,CSVILALGETQYF,TGCAGCGTTATACTAGCGCTGGGAGAGACCCAGTACTTC
TRBD2,TRBJ2-2,TRBV12-5,NA,CASGLGLAGFGDGELFF,TGTGCTAGTGGTTTGGGCCTAGCGGGATTCGGAGACGGGGAGCTGTTTTTT
NA,TRBJ2-1,TRBV10-2,NA,CASSTSSTYNEQFF,TGCGCCAGCAGTACTAGCTCCACCTACAATGAGCAGTTCTTC
TRBD2,TRBJ2-1,TRBV7-9,once,CASPMSGNGNEQFF,TGTGCCAGCCCCATGAGCGGGAATGGTAATGAGCAGTTCTTC
NA,TRBJ2-7,TRBV21-1,NA,CASSDKRSGRANYEQYF,TGTGCCAGCAGCGATAAACGTTCAGGGAGGGCAAACTACGAGCAGTACTTC
NA,TRBJ2-2,TRBV25-1,NA,CASSVMQVPGELFF,TGTGCCAGCAGTGTCATGCAGGTCCCCGGGGAGCTGTTTTTT
TRBD1,TRBJ2-1,TRBV27,NA,CASSSYRDSLYNEQFF,TGTGCCAGCAGTTCCTACCGGGACAGCCTCTACAATGAGCAGTTCTTC
NA,TRBJ2-2,TRBV11-1,few,CASSLRSGPTGELFF,TGTGCCAGCAGCTTACGAAGCGGTCCCACCGGGGAGCTGTTTTTT
NA,TRBJ2-7,TRBV7-2,NA,CASSSLAGLEQYF,TGTGCCAGCAGCTCACTAGCAGGACTCGAGCAGTACTTC
NA,TRBJ1-2,TRBV5-1,few,CASSLSAGDKLYGYTF,TGCGCCAGCAGCTTGTCTGCAGGGGATAAACTCTATGGCTACACCTTC
NA,TRBJ2-3,TRBV5-4,NA,CASSLKGEDTQYF,TGTGCCAGCAGCTTGAAGGGGGAAGATACGCAGTATTTT
TRBD1,TRBJ1-2,TRBV7-9,NA,CASSLLTPTGANYGYTF,TGTGCCAGCAGCTTACTCACCCCCACAGGGGCTAACTATGGCTACACCTTC
NA,TRBJ1-2,TRBV18,NA,CASSPDTAANYGYTF,TGTGCCAGCTCACCGGATACAGCCGCTAACTATGGCTACACCTTC
NA,TRBJ2-3,TRBV5-1,NA,CASSQGLDSDTQYF,TGCGCCAGCAGCCAGGGACTCGACTCAGATACGCAGTATTTT
TRBD2,TRBJ2-7,TRBV2,NA,CASSEGGGVWEQYF,TGTGCCAGCAGTGAAGGGGGAGGGGTTTGGGAGCAGTACTTC
TRBD1,TRBJ2-5,TRBV5-6,once,CASRPTGAGETQYF,TGTGCCAGCAGGCCTACAGGGGCTGGGGAGACCCAGTACTTC
TRBD2,TRBJ2-2,TRBV2,NA,CASSPTLLAGVTGELFF,TGTGCCAGCAGCCCAACCCTACTAGCGGGCGTAACCGGGGAGCTGTTTTTT
NA,TRBJ1-5,TRBV7-9,few,CASSPLPSGGGNQPQHF,TGTGCCAGCAGCCCCCTCCCGTCGGGGGGCGGCAATCAGCCCCAGCATTTT
NA,TRBJ1-4,TRBV5-1,NA,CASSLEQNEKLFF,TGCGCCAGCAGCTTGGAACAGAATGAAAAACTGTTTTTT
NA,TRBJ2-1,TRBV7-8,NA,CASSPGPSSGQFF,TGTGCCAGCAGCCCTGGGCCCTCAAGCGGGCAGTTCTTC
TRBD2,TRBJ2-7,TRBV20-1,NA,CSASRGLAGGPYEQYF,TGCAGTGCTAGTAGGGGACTAGCGGGAGGGCCCTACGAGCAGTACTTC
TRBD1,TRBJ1-6,TRBV6-1,few,CASSDAQRTGSSSPLHF,TGTGCCAGCAGTGACGCTCAAAGGACAGGGTCAAGTTCACCCCTCCACTTT
TRBD2,TRBJ2-7,TRBV27,NA,CASSPLGSSGSAYEQYF,TGTGCCAGCAGTCCCTTGGGGTCTAGCGGGAGCGCCTACGAGCAGTACTTC
NA,TRBJ2-7,TRBV18,NA,CASSSSASNRYEQYF,TGTGCCAGCTCATCCTCCGCTAGTAATCGGTACGAGCAGTACTTC
TRBD2,TRBJ2-7,TRBV19,NA,CASSSSGSYEQYF,TGTGCCAGTAGTAGCAGCGGGAGCTACGAGCAGTACTTC
TRBD2,TRBJ2-3,TRBV2,few,CAASSGRGTDTQYF,TGTGCCGCTTCTAGCGGGAGGGGCACAGATACGCAGTATTTT
NA,TRBJ1-2,TRBV13,NA,CASSLGRRNYGYTF,TGTGCCAGCAGCTTAGGCCGCAGAAACTATGGCTACACCTTC
TRBD1,TRBJ2-7,TRBV29-1,NA,CSGGQVGEQYF,TGCAGCGGTGGACAGGTTGGCGAGCAGTACTTC
TRBD1,TRBJ2-3,TRBV5-4,NA,CASSQQGATDTQYF,TGTGCCAGCAGCCAACAGGGGGCAACAGATACGCAGTATTTT
NA,TRBJ2-4,TRBV20-1,NA,CSASLRRRSAIQYF,TGCAGTGCTAGTCTTCGCCGTCGGAGTGCCATTCAGTACTTC
TRBD2,TRBJ2-7,TRBV5-5,NA,CASSLGRLAGLDSYEQYF,TGTGCCAGCAGCTTGGGTCGTCTAGCGGGACTTGACTCCTACGAGCAGTACTTC
NA,TRBJ1-4,TRBV29-1,NA,CSGAVGTTNEKLFF,TGCAGCGGGGCTGTGGGTACAACTAATGAAAAACTGTTTTTT
TRBD1,TRBJ1-2,TRBV27,NA,CASSSPGQGSYGYTF,TGTGCCAGCAGTTCACCGGGACAGGGGTCCTATGGCTACACCTTC
NA,TRBJ1-2,TRBV5-1,NA,CASSAEGWGYTF,TGCGCCAGCAGCGCGGAGGGCTGGGGCTACACCTTC
NA,TRBJ2-7,TRBV5-8,NA,CASSLAFTGYEQYF,TGTGCCAGCAGCTTGGCCTTTACCGGCTACGAGCAGTACTTC
TRBD1,TRBJ1-4,TRBV29-1,NA,CSGGTGPNEKLFF,TGCAGCGGGGGGACAGGACCGAATGAAAAACTGTTTTTT
TRBD2,TRBJ2-7,TRBV25-1,NA,CASSALGSGGFFF,TGTGCCAGCAGTGCACTCGGGTCGGGGGGGTTCTTCTTC
NA,TRBJ2-1,TRBV10-3,NA,CAISGANNEQFF,TGTGCCATCTCAGGGGCAAACAATGAGCAGTTCTTC
NA,TRBJ2-5,TRBV30,NA,CACRTDTKETQYF,TGTGCCTGCAGGACAGACACAAAAGAGACCCAGTACTTC